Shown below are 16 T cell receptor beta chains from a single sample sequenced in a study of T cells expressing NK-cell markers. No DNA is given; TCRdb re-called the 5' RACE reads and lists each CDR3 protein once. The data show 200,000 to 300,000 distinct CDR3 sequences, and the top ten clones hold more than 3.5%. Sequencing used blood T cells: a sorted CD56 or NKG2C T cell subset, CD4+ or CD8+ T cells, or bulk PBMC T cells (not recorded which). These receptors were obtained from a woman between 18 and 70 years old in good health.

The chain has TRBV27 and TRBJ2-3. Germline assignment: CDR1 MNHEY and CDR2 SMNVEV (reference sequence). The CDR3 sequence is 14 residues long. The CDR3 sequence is CASSLSASTDTQYF.

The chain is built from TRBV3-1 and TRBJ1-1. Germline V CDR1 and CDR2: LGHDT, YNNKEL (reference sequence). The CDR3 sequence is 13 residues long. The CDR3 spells CASSEGREPEAFF.

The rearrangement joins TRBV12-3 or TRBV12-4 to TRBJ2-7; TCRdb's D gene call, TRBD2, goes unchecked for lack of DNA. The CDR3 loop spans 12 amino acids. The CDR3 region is CASRLDGYEQYF.

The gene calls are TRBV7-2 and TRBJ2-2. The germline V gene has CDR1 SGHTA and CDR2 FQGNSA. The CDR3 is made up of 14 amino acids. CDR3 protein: CASSLGRNTGELFF.

CDR3 residues: CAITQGAGTEAFF. The chain uses TRBV10-3 and TRBJ1-1; TCRdb names TRBD1, which stays unverified in the absence of DNA. The CDR3 spans 13 residues. Germline-derived CDR1 and CDR2 are ENHRY and SYGVKD.

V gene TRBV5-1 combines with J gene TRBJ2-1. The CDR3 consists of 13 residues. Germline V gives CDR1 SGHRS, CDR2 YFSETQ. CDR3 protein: CASSLLGNGEQFF. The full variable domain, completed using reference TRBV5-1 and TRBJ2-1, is KAGVTQTPRYLIKTRGQQVTLSCSPISGHRSVSWYQQTPGQGLQFLFEYFSETQRNKGNFPGRFSGRQFSNSRSEMNVSTLELGDSALYLCASSLLGNGEQFFGPGTRLTVL.

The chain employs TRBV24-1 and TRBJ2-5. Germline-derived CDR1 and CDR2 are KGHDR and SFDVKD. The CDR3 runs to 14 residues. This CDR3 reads CATSDFAQVGTQYF.

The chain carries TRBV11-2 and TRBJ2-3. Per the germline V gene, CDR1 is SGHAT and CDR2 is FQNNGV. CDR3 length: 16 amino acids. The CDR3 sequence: CASSSIFGVGADTQYF.

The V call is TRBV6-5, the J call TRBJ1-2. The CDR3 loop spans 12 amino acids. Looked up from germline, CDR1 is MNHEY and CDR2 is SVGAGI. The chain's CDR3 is CASRPTNYGYTF.

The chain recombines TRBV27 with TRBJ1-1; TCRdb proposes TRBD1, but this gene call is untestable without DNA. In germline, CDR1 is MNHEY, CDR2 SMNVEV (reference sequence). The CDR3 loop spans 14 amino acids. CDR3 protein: CASSSDSRYTEAFF.

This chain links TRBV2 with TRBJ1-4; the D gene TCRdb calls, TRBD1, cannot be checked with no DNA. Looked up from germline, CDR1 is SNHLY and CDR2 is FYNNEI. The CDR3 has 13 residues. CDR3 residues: CASSELGDEKLFF.

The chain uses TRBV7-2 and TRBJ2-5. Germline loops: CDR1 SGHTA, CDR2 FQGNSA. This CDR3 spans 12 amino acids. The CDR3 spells CASSASGETQYF.

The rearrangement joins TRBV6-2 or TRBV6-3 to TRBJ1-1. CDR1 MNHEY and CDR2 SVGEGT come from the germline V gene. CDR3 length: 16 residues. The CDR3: CASSYSRTDLNTEAFF.

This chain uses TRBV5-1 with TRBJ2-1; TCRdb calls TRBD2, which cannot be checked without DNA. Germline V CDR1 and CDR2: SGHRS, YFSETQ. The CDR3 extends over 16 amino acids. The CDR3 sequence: CASRGSSGGVVNEQFF.

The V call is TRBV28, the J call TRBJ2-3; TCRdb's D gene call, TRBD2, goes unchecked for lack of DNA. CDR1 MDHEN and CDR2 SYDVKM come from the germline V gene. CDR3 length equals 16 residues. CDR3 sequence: CASVNSGKGGIDTQYF. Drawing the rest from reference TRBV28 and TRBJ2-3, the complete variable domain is DVKVTQSSRYLVKRTGEKVFLECVQDMDHENMFWYRQDPGLGLRLIYFSYDVKMKEKGDIPEGYSVSREKKERFSLILESASTNQTSMYLCASVNSGKGGIDTQYFGPGTRLTVL.

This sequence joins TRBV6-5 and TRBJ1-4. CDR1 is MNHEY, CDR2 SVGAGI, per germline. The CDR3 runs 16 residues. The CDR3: CASSYSSVGFSEKLFF.